The 8 T cell receptor beta chains below were found in one sample sequenced in a study of cytomegalovirus exposure and HLA in healthy donors. 13 Jbeta primers and 60 Vbeta primers were used for the PCR. Repertoires were generated with immunoSEQ multiplex PCR, while TCRdb's copy carries only in-frame clones and drops some. The sample has about 130,000 clones, under 80% seen once. The sequenced sample consisted of PBMCs. These receptors originate from a woman in her sixties or seventies in good health and CMV-seropositive.

The chain has TRBV4-3 and TRBJ2-5; 9 bases match TRBD1. From germline, CDR1 is LGHNA and CDR2 YSLEER. This CDR3 region has 14 residues. J lost 4 bases, V lost 2 bases, and 2 bases had no gene match. This CDR3 is CASSQSGQGETQYF. CDR3 DNA sequence: TGCGCCAGCAGCCAATCGGGACAGGGAGAGACCCAGTACTTC.

A few counts support this clone. The CDR3 DNA follows: TGTGCCAGCAGCAAAGGGAGACTCTCCTACGAGCAGTACTTC. Translating it yields CASSKGRLSYEQYF. This chain joins TRBV21-1 and TRBJ2-7; the D call TRBD2 from the table was never checked on the DNA. TRBV21-1 corresponds to a pseudogene. The CDR3 is 14 residues long.

This clone was recorded once. V is TRBV9 and J is TRBJ2-7; possibly TRBD2 for D (5 bases). CDR1 and CDR2 from the germline V gene are SGDLS and YYNGEE. V was pared by 4 bases and J by 3 bases, with 14 bases between. The CDR3 is 14 residues long. The CDR3 DNA reads as TGTGCCAGCAGCCCTCGGAGGACCGACTACGAGCAGTACTTC. Translation gives CASSPRRTDYEQYF. Filled out from reference TRBV9 and TRBJ2-7, the complete variable domain reads DSGVTQTPKHLITATGQRVTLRCSPRSGDLSVYWYQQSLDQGLQFLIQYYNGEERAKGNILERFSAQQFPDLHSELNLSSLELGDSALYFCASSPRRTDYEQYFGPGTRLTVT.

The chain carries TRBV7-2 and TRBJ2-3, with 8 bases identical to TRBD2. This CDR3 has 14 residues. V lost 4 bases to trimming and J lost 6 bases; unmatched junction nucleotides: 6. Germline V gene sequence: CDR1 SGHTA, CDR2 FQGNSA. The CDR3 region is CASSSAGAFDTQYF. CDR3 nucleotides: TGTGCCAGCAGCTCAGCGGGGGCCTTTGATACGCAGTATTTT.

This chain connects TRBV5-1 to TRBJ1-2; 7 bases are shared with TRBD1. V was clipped by 0 bases and J by 2 bases; unmatched bases: 4. CDR1 and CDR2 (germline): SGHRS, YFSETQ. The CDR3 is made up of 15 amino acids. The CDR3 loop reads CASSLGQGINYGYTF. The CDR3 nucleotides are TGCGCCAGCAGCTTGGGACAGGGTATCAACTATGGCTACACCTTC. Full variable domain (missing parts from reference TRBV5-1 and TRBJ1-2): KAGVTQTPRYLIKTRGQQVTLSCSPISGHRSVSWYQQTPGQGLQFLFEYFSETQRNKGNFPGRFSGRQFSNSRSEMNVSTLELGDSALYLCASSLGQGINYGYTFGSGTRLTVV.

This clone was detected once. The chain couples TRBV19 to TRBJ2-7, with 12 nucleotides matching TRBD2. Germline loops: CDR1 LNHDA, CDR2 SQIVND (reference sequence). The CDR3 loop spans 13 amino acids. The V and J ends lost 5 bases and 5 bases, in that order; junction bases with no gene match: 1. The CDR3 nucleotides are TGTGCCAGTAGTCTAGCGGGAGGGGACGAGCAGTACTTC. Translating gives CASSLAGGDEQYF. The whole variable domain, filled in from reference TRBV19 and TRBJ2-7, reads DGGITQSPKYLFRKEGQNVTLSCEQNLNHDAMYWYRQDPGQGLRLIYYSQIVNDFQKGDIAEGYSVSREKKESFPLTVTSAQKNPTAFYLCASSLAGGDEQYFGPGTRLTVT.

The table lists this clone with a count of one. The V gene is TRBV19, the J gene TRBJ2-3; 11 positions match TRBD2. The CDR3 consists of 18 residues. Germline lookup yields CDR1 LNHDA and CDR2 SQIVND (reference sequence). The V gene end was trimmed by 4 bases and the J gene end by 0 bases; junction bases not matched to a gene: 9. The CDR3 region is CASSTTSGGISSTDTQYF. DNA for the CDR3: TGTGCCAGTAGTACCACTAGCGGGGGAATTTCTAGCACAGATACGCAGTATTTT.

The J gene is TRBJ2-2, the V gene TRBV9; D call uncertain. In germline, CDR1 is SGDLS, CDR2 YYNGEE. The CDR3 contains 14 residues. Trimming took off 0 bases at V and 1 base at J, with 4 bases between the two ends. CDR3 nucleotides: TGTGCCAGCAGCGTAGGAGGGAACACCGGGGAGCTGTTTTTT. It encodes CASSVGGNTGELFF.